The 27 T cell receptor beta chains given below trace back to one sample, sequenced in a study of T cell repertoires in cytomegalovirus infection. MiXCR was run by TCRdb on the reads, yielding one entry per CDR3 protein. The sample records under 600,000 distinct CDR3 sequences, 15% to 20% being singletons. The sample taken for sequencing was CD8+ T cells from PBMCs. The receptors originated from a human donor in good health (CMV status not recorded). Some clones in this sample may be carry-over from other donors' samples.

This clonotype was detected only a few times. The chain recombines TRBV19 with TRBJ2-7; D possibly corresponds to TRBD2 (6 bases). From germline, CDR1 is LNHDA and CDR2 SQIVND (reference sequence). The CDR3 covers 16 residues. V was shortened by 2 bases and J by 5 bases, with 19 bases between the two germline ends. The CDR3 here is CASSIRTSRSPDEQYF. DNA of the CDR3: TGTGCCAGTAGTATACGCACTAGCCGATCGCCGGACGAGCAGTACTTC.

This clonotype was observed at least ten times. The chain joins TRBV7-9 to TRBJ2-7; D may correspond to TRBD1 or TRBD2 (5 bases each). The CDR3 covers 14 residues. CDR1 SEHNR and CDR2 FQNEAQ come from the germline V gene (reference sequence). Trimming stripped 4 bases from V and 2 bases from J, with 12 bases between. Here the CDR3 reads CASSYPGSPYEQYF. The DNA of the CDR3 is TGTGCCAGCAGCTACCCAGGGAGTCCCTACGAGCAGTACTTC.

This clonotype was observed many times. The chain uses TRBV11-1 and TRBJ2-7; TRBD1 matches at 7 bases. The CDR3 runs 12 residues. Germline CDR1 and CDR2: SGHAT and FQDESV (reference sequence). Losses at the gene ends were 10 bases for V and 5 bases for J; bases not matched to a gene: 8. DNA for the CDR3: TGTGCCACGGACAGGTGGGTGGACGAGCAGTACTTC. Its translation is CATDRWVDEQYF. Full variable domain (missing parts from reference TRBV11-1 and TRBJ2-7): EAEVAQSPRYKITEKSQAVAFWCDPISGHATLYWYRQILGQGPELLVQFQDESVVDDSQLPKDRFSAERLKGVDSTLKIQPAELGDSAMYLCATDRWVDEQYFGPGTRLTVT.

The chain recombines TRBV11-3 with TRBJ2-2; 9 bases fit TRBD1. Germline trimming cut 8 bases from V and 3 bases from J; bases unmatched to any gene: 7. This CDR3 spans 15 amino acids. The V gene's germline CDR1 is SGHNT and CDR2 YENEEA. CDR3 residues: CASLLQGADTGELFF. In DNA form, the CDR3 reads TGTGCCAGCTTACTACAGGGGGCGGACACCGGGGAGCTGTTTTTT.

This clonotype was recorded a few times. The chain links TRBV5-1 to TRBJ2-6; D is unclear. The V end lost 2 bases, the J end lost 0 bases, and 18 bases lay between the germline ends. The CDR3 runs 19 residues. The germline V gene encodes CDR1 SGHRS and CDR2 YFSETQ. CDR3 residues: CASSFQEIDPNSGANVLTF. The CDR3 DNA reads TGCGCCAGCAGCTTCCAAGAGATCGATCCTAACTCTGGGGCCAACGTCCTGACTTTC.

This clonotype came up many times. The chain has TRBV5-4 and TRBJ2-3; TRBD1 matches 9 bases. Germline trimming cut 0 bases from V and 4 bases from J; bases unmatched to any gene: 9. Germline V lookup: CDR1 SGHNT, CDR2 YYREEE (reference sequence). The CDR3 consists of 17 residues. The CDR3 nucleotides are TGTGCCAGCAGCTTGGAATTTGGGACAGGGACCGCAGATACGCAGTATTTT. As protein: CASSLEFGTGTADTQYF.

The chain has TRBV19 and TRBJ1-5, with 8 bases that match TRBD1. Germline loops: CDR1 LNHDA, CDR2 SQIVND (reference sequence). With V trimmed by 6 bases and J by 1 base, 5 bases remained unmatched. The CDR3 totals 15 residues. CDR3 amino acids: CASRTGVVSNQPQHF. The CDR3 DNA is TGTGCCAGTAGGACAGGGGTGGTAAGCAATCAGCCCCAGCATTTT.

Concerning this clonotype itself: This clone may be a read error of a much larger clone one base away. V usage is TRBV28 and J usage is TRBJ1-5; 9 bases are a match to TRBD1. CDR1 and CDR2 (germline): MDHEN, SYDVKM. This CDR3 has 15 residues. The CDR3 sequence: CANSQQGASNQPQHF. Written as DNA, the CDR3 is TGTGCCAACAGTCAACAGGGGGCTAGCAATCAGCCCCAGCATTTT. Supplemented by reference TRBV28 and TRBJ1-5, the full variable domain reads DVKVTQSSRYLVKRTGEKVFLECVQDMDHENMFWYRQDPGLGLRLIYFSYDVKMKEKGDIPEGYSVSREKKERFSLILESASTNQTSMYLCANSQQGASNQPQHFGDGTRLSIL.

This clonotype was counted ten times or more. This chain connects TRBV7-8 to TRBJ2-4, with 14 bases identical to TRBD2. CDR3 length: 17 residues. With V trimmed by 1 base and J by 8 bases, 7 bases remained unmatched. Germline V CDR1 and CDR2: SGHVS, FQNEAQ. This CDR3 is CASSLGTSGGPPDIQYF. Written as DNA, the CDR3 is TGTGCCAGCAGCTTAGGGACTAGCGGGGGGCCCCCGGACATTCAGTACTTC. The full variable domain, with the rest looked up from reference TRBV7-8 and TRBJ2-4, is GAGVSQSPRYKVAKRGQDVALRCDPISGHVSLFWYQQALGQGPEFLTYFQNEAQLDKSGLPSDRFFAERPEGSVSTLKIQRTQQEDSAVYLCASSLGTSGGPPDIQYFGAGTRLSVL.

This clonotype was seen repeatedly, ten times or more. V gene TRBV28 combines with J gene TRBJ1-3, with D hard to call. Between the trimmed V and J ends, which lost 9 bases and 2 bases, there was a span of 14 bases. This CDR3 has 14 amino acids. Germline assignment: CDR1 MDHEN and CDR2 SYDVKM. CDR3 sequence (DNA): TGTGCCAGTAGGAAACTGGGGACTGGAAACACCATATATTTT. Its translation: CASRKLGTGNTIYF.

This clonotype came up once. A much larger clone lies a single base off, so this may be a read error. The chain employs TRBV11-2 and TRBJ2-7; possible D gene TRBD1, 5 bases. The CDR3 runs 12 residues. The germline V gene has CDR1 SGHAT and CDR2 FQNNGV. CDR3 region: CASSLGAFEQNF. The CDR3 DNA reads TGTGCCAGCAGCCTAGGGGCGTTTGAGCAGAACTTC.

This clonotype was seen ten or more times. Written as DNA, the CDR3 is TGTGCCAGCAGCCTATATCAAGTAGCGGGAGGCCAATACGAGCAGTACTTC. This sequence encodes CASSLYQVAGGQYEQYF. V is TRBV11-2 and J is TRBJ2-7, with TRBD2 matching 10 bases. CDR3 length: 17 residues. CDR1 SGHAT and CDR2 FQNNGV come from the germline V gene. With 5 bases clipped from V and 4 bases from J, the junction kept 14 bases outside the gene matches.

This clonotype was seen a few times. The rearrangement uses TRBV5-1 and TRBJ2-1, with 10 nucleotides matching TRBD2. Germline trimming cut 5 bases from V and 8 bases from J; bases unmatched to any gene: 7. CDR1 SGHRS and CDR2 YFSETQ come from the germline V gene. There are 14 residues in the CDR3. The CDR3 here is CASRPSGSLDEQFF. The CDR3 DNA sequence: TGCGCCAGCAGACCTAGCGGGAGCTTAGATGAGCAGTTCTTC.

This clonotype was observed at least ten times. The V gene is TRBV7-7, the J gene TRBJ2-1; D unresolved. Per the germline V gene, CDR1 is SSHAT and CDR2 is FNYEAQ (reference sequence). Trimming shortened V by 3 bases and J by 9 bases, and 12 bases separated the two germline ends. The CDR3 totals 13 residues. The CDR3 sequence is CASSFGVEAEQFF. The CDR3 region has the DNA TGTGCCAGCAGCTTTGGGGTTGAGGCTGAGCAGTTCTTC.

The V and J genes are TRBV18 and TRBJ1-1, with D unresolved. Germline V gene lookup returns CDR1 KGHSH and CDR2 LQKENI. Trimming removed 10 bases from V and 1 base from J, with 16 bases in between. CDR3 length equals 14 residues. The CDR3 loop reads CATISAGPNTEAFF. For the CDR3, the DNA is TGTGCCACCATCTCGGCAGGCCCGAACACTGAAGCTTTCTTT.

This clonotype has only a few counts. The chain couples TRBV2 to TRBJ1-5; D unresolved. V was trimmed by 7 bases and J by 7 bases, leaving 26 bases between them. The CDR3 length is 17 residues. CDR1 is SNHLY, CDR2 FYNNEI, per germline. CDR3: CASMSQTPSLNHQPQHF. Here the CDR3 DNA reads TGTGCCAGCATGTCTCAGACACCTTCACTAAATCACCAGCCCCAGCATTTT.

This chain's CDR3 is CASSAWYLDRDNEQFF. DNA for the CDR3: TGTGCCAGCAGCGCCTGGTACTTGGACAGGGACAATGAGCAGTTCTTC. The chain recombines TRBV9 with TRBJ2-1; 8 bases line up with TRBD1. Germline V CDR1 and CDR2: SGDLS, YYNGEE. CDR3 size: 16 residues. The ends lost 3 bases at V and 5 bases at J; junction bases unmatched: 10.

V gene TRBV5-1 combines with J gene TRBJ2-1; 9 bases match TRBD1. With 4 bases clipped from V and 6 bases from J, the junction kept 8 bases outside the gene matches. CDR1 SGHRS and CDR2 YFSETQ come from the germline V gene. The CDR3 extends over 15 amino acids. DNA for the CDR3: TGCGCCAGCAGCACTAACAGGGGGCGAGGCAATGAGCAGTTCTTC. This encodes CASSTNRGRGNEQFF.

This clonotype was observed a handful of times. The CDR3 nucleotides read TGTGCCAGCAGCTTGGCCCCTAGCGGGGGGGCCTACAATGAGCAGTTCTTC. It yields the protein CASSLAPSGGAYNEQFF. The chain recombines TRBV5-5 with TRBJ2-1, with 12 bases aligning to TRBD2. The CDR3 contains 17 residues. The J segment lost 2 bases and the V segment lost 0 bases, leaving 3 bases of the junction unmatched. Germline lookup yields CDR1 SGHKS and CDR2 YYEKEE (reference sequence).

This clonotype was seen many times. The chain joins TRBV6-1 to TRBJ2-7, with TRBD1 identical over 7 bases. Germline CDR1 is MNHNS and CDR2 is SASEGT. The CDR3 contains 16 residues. V lost 5 bases, J lost 5 bases, and 15 bases stayed unmatched. The CDR3, as DNA: TGTGCCAGCAGTTTGTTTGTAGACCAGGGGGTCAACGAGCAGTACTTC. Protein product: CASSLFVDQGVNEQYF.

The gene calls are TRBV13 and TRBJ1-1, with TRBD1 matching 7 bases. This CDR3 spans 14 amino acids. V was pared by 5 bases and J by 7 bases, with 10 bases of the junction left unmatched. Germline-derived CDR1 and CDR2 are PRHDT and FYEKMQ (reference sequence). CDR3 amino acids: CASSPTDRSDEAFF. The CDR3 DNA follows: TGTGCCAGCAGCCCCACGGACAGGTCCGATGAAGCTTTCTTT.

The table lists this clonotype with many counts. This chain joins TRBV7-2 and TRBJ2-4; 10 nucleotides agree with TRBD1. Unmatched junction bases numbered 0, after V lost 3 bases and J lost 4 bases. Per the germline V gene, CDR1 is SGHTA and CDR2 is FQGNSA. The CDR3 length is 14 residues. The CDR3 protein is CASSLDRGKNIQYF. As DNA, the CDR3 is TGTGCCAGCAGCTTGGACAGGGGGAAAAACATTCAGTACTTC. Complete variable domain (other parts from reference TRBV7-2 and TRBJ2-4): GAGVSQSPSNKVTEKGKDVELRCDPISGHTALYWYRQSLGQGLEFLIYFQGNSAPDKSGLPSDRFSAERTGGSVSTLTIQRTQQEDSAVYLCASSLDRGKNIQYFGAGTRLSVL.

The gene calls are TRBV18 and TRBJ2-7; D is unresolved. The CDR3 consists of 15 residues. CDR1 and CDR2 from the germline V gene are KGHSH and LQKENI. V lost 3 bases to trimming and J lost 0 bases, with 12 bases between them. In nucleotides, the CDR3 is TGTGCCAGCTCACCGGATGGCGGTACCTCCTACGAGCAGTACTTC. Its protein is CASSPDGGTSYEQYF.

This clonotype came up many times. V usage is TRBV27 and J usage is TRBJ2-4; TRBD2 matches 7 bases. Germline V gene data show CDR1 as MNHEY and CDR2 as SMNVEV (reference sequence). The J segment lost 8 bases and the V segment lost 0 bases, leaving 4 bases of the junction unmatched. The CDR3 is 14 amino acids. The CDR3 DNA is TGTGCCAGCAGTTTATCCAGGGCGGGGGACATTCAGTACTTC. This translates into CASSLSRAGDIQYF.

On this clonotype itself: It may be a read error: a sequence one base away is much more abundant. J is TRBJ1-1 and V is TRBV6-2 or TRBV6-3; D unresolved. Germline CDR1 is MNHEY and CDR2 is SVGEGT. The CDR3 totals 12 residues. Trimming left V 9 bases short and J 11 bases short, with 19 bases between. The CDR3 bases are TGTGCCAGGAGTCCCGGGATCAGTAGGGCTTTCTTT. This codes for CARSPGISRAFF.

The chain links TRBV3-1 to TRBJ2-1; the match to TRBD2 covers 11 bases. This CDR3 region has 17 residues. Germline V gene sequence: CDR1 LGHDT, CDR2 YNNKEL (reference sequence). V dropped 3 bases and J dropped 3; count of bases not matched to a gene: 7. This CDR3 reads CASSHEIAGGIYNEQFF. In nucleotides, the CDR3 is TGTGCCAGCAGCCACGAGATAGCGGGAGGGATCTACAATGAGCAGTTCTTC.

This clonotype has only a few counts. V gene TRBV19 combines with J gene TRBJ1-1; 9 positions agree with TRBD1. The length of the CDR3 is 15 residues. V shed 3 bases and J 4 bases; nucleotides not matched to a gene: 6. Germline CDR1 is LNHDA and CDR2 is SQIVND (reference sequence). The CDR3 reads CASSIRGQGSTEAFF. The CDR3 region has the DNA TGTGCCAGTAGTATCCGCGGACAGGGGAGCACTGAAGCTTTCTTT. The complete variable domain, with remaining parts taken from reference TRBV19 and TRBJ1-1, reads DGGITQSPKYLFRKEGQNVTLSCEQNLNHDAMYWYRQDPGQGLRLIYYSQIVNDFQKGDIAEGYSVSREKKESFPLTVTSAQKNPTAFYLCASSIRGQGSTEAFFGQGTRLTVV.